This TCR beta chain was documented in a study of Ad26.COV2.S vaccination and SARS-CoV-2 variants. Study-level points and caveats: Individuals receiving vaccine had higher spike-specific TCR breadth than placebo recipients did.

The germline V gene has CDR1 MDHEN and CDR2 SYDVKM. The CDR3 totals 14 residues. V was cut by 5 bases and J by 7 bases, with 18 bases left in between. In the case of this clone: The antigen is not known.

Repertoires were generated with immunoSEQ multiplex PCR, while TCRdb's copy carries only in-frame clones and drops some. The profile shows over 110,000 clones, roughly 90% of them singletons. Material: peripheral blood, obtained after recovery from COVID-19. The rearrangement links TRBV28 to TRBJ2-7, with TRBD2 as a possible D gene (7 bases). The receptor was derived from a human donor who had recovered from COVID-19. Written as DNA, the CDR3 is TGTGCCAGCAGTAACCCCCTGGGGGGGCGTGAGCAGTACTTC. This codes for CASSNPLGGREQYF. Filled out from reference TRBV28 and TRBJ2-7, the complete variable domain reads DVKVTQSSRYLVKRTGEKVFLECVQDMDHENMFWYRQDPGLGLRLIYFSYDVKMKEKGDIPEGYSVSREKKERFSLILESASTNQTSMYLCASSNPLGGREQYFGPGTRLTVT.